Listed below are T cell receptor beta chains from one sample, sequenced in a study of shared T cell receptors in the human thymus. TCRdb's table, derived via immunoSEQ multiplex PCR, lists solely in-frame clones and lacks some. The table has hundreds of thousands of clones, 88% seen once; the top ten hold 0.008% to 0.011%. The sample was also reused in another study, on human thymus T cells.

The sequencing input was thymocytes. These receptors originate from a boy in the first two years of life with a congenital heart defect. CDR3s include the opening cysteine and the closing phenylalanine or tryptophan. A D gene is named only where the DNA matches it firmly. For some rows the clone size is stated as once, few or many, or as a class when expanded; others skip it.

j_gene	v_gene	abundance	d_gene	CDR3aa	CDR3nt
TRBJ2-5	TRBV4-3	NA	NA	CASSQDWGREETQYF	TGCGCCAGCAGCCAAGACTGGGGGCGCGAAGAGACCCAGTACTTC
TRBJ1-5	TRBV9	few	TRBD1	CASSPGTGVQPQHF	TGTGCCAGCAGCCCCGGGACAGGGGTACAGCCCCAGCATTTT
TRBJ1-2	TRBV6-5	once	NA	CASRPAGDYGYTF	TGTGCCAGCAGGCCGGCGGGGGACTATGGCTACACCTTC
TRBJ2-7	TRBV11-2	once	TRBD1	CASSRRGQGPQYEQYF	TGTGCCAGCAGCCGCAGGGGGCAGGGGCCACAGTACGAGCAGTACTTC
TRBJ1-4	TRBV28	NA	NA	CATQGPADEKLFF	TGTGCCACCCAGGGCCCGGCGGATGAAAAACTGTTTTTT
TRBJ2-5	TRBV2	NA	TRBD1	CASSADRVRETQYF	TGTGCCAGCAGCGCAGACAGGGTCCGCGAGACCCAGTACTTC
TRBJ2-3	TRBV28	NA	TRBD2	CASSLLSGDTDTQYF	TGTGCCAGCAGTTTACTTAGCGGGGATACAGATACGCAGTATTTT
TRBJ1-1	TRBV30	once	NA	CAWSGQPNTEAFF	TGTGCCTGGAGCGGACAGCCGAACACTGAAGCTTTCTTT
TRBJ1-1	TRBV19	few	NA	CATYDWNTEAFF	TGTGCCACCTACGACTGGAACACTGAAGCTTTCTTT
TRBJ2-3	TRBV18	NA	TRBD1	CASSPPPGGQGTDTQYF	TGTGCCAGCTCACCACCGCCAGGGGGACAGGGGACAGATACGCAGTATTTT
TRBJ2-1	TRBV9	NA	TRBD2	CASSVGEREGHNEQFF	TGTGCCAGCAGCGTAGGGGAGCGGGAGGGCCACAATGAGCAGTTCTTC
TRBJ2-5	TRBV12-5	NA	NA	CASVLPQGVQETQYF	TGTGCTAGTGTTCTGCCACAGGGAGTTCAAGAGACCCAGTACTTC
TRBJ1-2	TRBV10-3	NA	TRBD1	CAISEARVWDRYSPTYGYTF	TGTGCCATCAGTGAGGCGAGGGTCTGGGACAGGTATTCCCCCACCTATGGCTACACCTTC
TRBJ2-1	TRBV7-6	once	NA	CASSHGGPRGDNEQFF	TGTGCCAGCAGCCACGGTGGTCCCAGGGGAGACAATGAGCAGTTCTTC
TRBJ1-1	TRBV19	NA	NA	CASSIVGEANTEAFF	TGTGCCAGTAGTATAGTAGGGGAGGCGAACACTGAAGCTTTCTTT
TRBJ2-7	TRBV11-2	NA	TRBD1	CASSYRDRTYEQYF	TGTGCCAGCAGCTACCGGGACAGGACCTACGAGCAGTACTTC
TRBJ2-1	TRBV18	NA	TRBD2	CASSPRTSGALYNEQFF	TGTGCCAGCTCACCCAGGACTAGCGGGGCCCTCTACAATGAGCAGTTCTTC
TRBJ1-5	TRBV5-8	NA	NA	CASSLGSGRNQPQHF	TGTGCCAGCAGCTTGGGGTCAGGGCGCAATCAGCCCCAGCATTTT
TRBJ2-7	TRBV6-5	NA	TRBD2	CASSLTSGSHEQYF	TGTGCCAGCAGTTTGACTAGCGGGTCCCACGAGCAGTACTTC
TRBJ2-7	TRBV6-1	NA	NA	CASTLGDPPYEQYF	TGTGCCAGCACGCTCGGGGATCCCCCCTACGAGCAGTACTTC
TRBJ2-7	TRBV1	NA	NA	CTSSQDQRRPYEQYF	TGCACCAGCAGCCAAGATCAGAGGAGGCCCTACGAGCAGTACTTC
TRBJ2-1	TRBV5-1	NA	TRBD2	CASSSPQRGSYNEQFF	TGCGCCAGCAGCTCCCCCCAGCGGGGATCCTACAATGAGCAGTTCTTC
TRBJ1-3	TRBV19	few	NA	CASSIDYLRASGNTIYF	TGTGCCAGTAGTATAGATTATCTCAGGGCCTCTGGAAACACCATATATTTT
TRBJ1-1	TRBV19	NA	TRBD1	CASSIEGTVDTEAFF	TGTGCCAGTAGTATAGAGGGGACAGTGGACACTGAAGCTTTCTTT
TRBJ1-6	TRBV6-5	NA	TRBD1	CASSYSPRGPNSPLHF	TGTGCCAGCAGTTACTCGCCAAGGGGGCCTAATTCACCCCTCCACTTT
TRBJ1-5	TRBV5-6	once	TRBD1	CASSLGGRGRNQPQHF	TGTGCCAGCAGCTTAGGGGGCAGGGGAAGAAATCAGCCCCAGCATTTT
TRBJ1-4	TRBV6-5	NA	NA	CASSRGLTTNEKLFF	TGTGCCAGCAGCCGAGGGCTGACAACTAATGAAAAACTGTTTTTT
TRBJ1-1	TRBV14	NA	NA	CASSQGRVPAFF	TGTGCCAGCAGCCAAGGGAGGGTCCCAGCTTTCTTT
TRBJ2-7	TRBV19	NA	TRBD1	CASSMGQGEDEQYF	TGTGCCAGTAGTATGGGACAGGGCGAGGACGAGCAGTACTTC
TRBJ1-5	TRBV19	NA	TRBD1	CASIPGSSGQTSASNQPQHF	TGTGCCAGTATCCCAGGATCGTCGGGACAGACCTCAGCAAGCAATCAGCCCCAGCATTTT
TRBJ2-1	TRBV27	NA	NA	CASSPAYQNYNEQFF	TGTGCCAGCAGTCCCGCTTATCAGAACTACAATGAGCAGTTCTTC
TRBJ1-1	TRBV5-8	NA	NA	CASSSPRTGFTEAFF	TGTGCCAGCAGCTCCCCCCGAACAGGGTTCACTGAAGCTTTCTTT
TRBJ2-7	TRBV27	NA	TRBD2	CASRTSGRAHEQYF	TGTGCCAGCAGGACTAGCGGGAGGGCCCACGAGCAGTACTTC
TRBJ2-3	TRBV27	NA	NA	CASRVEDSTDTQYF	TGTGCCAGCAGGGTTGAGGATAGCACAGATACGCAGTATTTT
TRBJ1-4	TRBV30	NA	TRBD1	CAWKGTGEEKLFF	TGTGCCTGGAAGGGGACAGGGGAAGAAAAACTGTTTTTT
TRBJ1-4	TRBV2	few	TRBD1	CASSDGTGSPNEKLFF	TGTGCCAGCAGTGATGGGACAGGGTCACCTAATGAAAAACTGTTTTTT
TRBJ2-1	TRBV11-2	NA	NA	CASSSGVVGGAYNEQFF	TGTGCCAGCAGCTCAGGGGTCGTAGGGGGGGCCTACAATGAGCAGTTCTTC
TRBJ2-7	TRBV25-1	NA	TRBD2	CASSERGSGSRYEQYF	TGTGCCAGCAGTGAACGGGGTAGCGGGAGTAGGTACGAGCAGTACTTC
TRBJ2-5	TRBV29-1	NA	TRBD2	CSERAGQETQYF	TGCAGCGAACGAGCGGGGCAAGAGACCCAGTACTTC
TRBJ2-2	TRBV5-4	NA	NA	CASSLPRTGELFF	TGTGCCAGCAGCTTGCCTAGAACCGGGGAGCTGTTTTTT
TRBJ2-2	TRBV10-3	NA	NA	CAIRRGWRGTGELFF	TGTGCCATCAGGCGTGGGTGGCGGGGCACCGGGGAGCTGTTTTTT
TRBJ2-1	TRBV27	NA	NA	CASSSPGLKPYNEQFF	TGTGCCAGCAGTAGCCCGGGACTCAAACCTTACAATGAGCAGTTCTTC
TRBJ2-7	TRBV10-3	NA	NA	CAISSSRDTYEQYF	TGTGCCATCAGCTCGAGCCGGGACACCTACGAGCAGTACTTC